These 14 T cell receptor beta chains were sequenced from one sample in a study of T cell repertoires in cytomegalovirus infection. In TCRdb, the reads were re-called with MiXCR into one record per CDR3 protein. The sample consists of fewer than 1,000,000 distinct CDR3 sequences, roughly 31% of them appearing once. No antigen is known for these receptors. This material consisted of cultured CD8+ T cells from PBMCs, taken from culture after CMV antigen stimulation. These receptors were taken from a human donor in good health (CMV status not recorded). Some clones in this sample may be carry-over from other donors' samples.

The chain recombines TRBV29-1 with TRBJ2-5, with D tentatively TRBD2 (5 bases). The CDR3 contains 12 residues. The germline V gene encodes CDR1 SQVTM and CDR2 ANQGSEA. Trimming stripped 5 bases from V and 3 bases from J, with 10 bases between. The CDR3 bases are TGCAGCGTTCCGGGGTTAAAAGAGACCCAGTACTTC. Protein sequence: CSVPGLKETQYF.

The chain carries TRBV19 and TRBJ1-2; TRBD1 matches 8 bases. The CDR3 contains 15 residues. J was trimmed by 1 base and V by 5 bases; bases with no gene match: 6. Germline CDR1 and CDR2: LNHDA and SQIVND (reference sequence). This CDR3 reads CASSPRQGNNYGYTF. For the CDR3, the DNA is TGTGCCAGTAGTCCCCGACAGGGGAATAACTATGGCTACACCTTC.

This clonotype was found a few times. The J gene is TRBJ2-3, the V gene TRBV6-6; D uncertain. CDR3 length: 18 residues. CDR1 MNHNY and CDR2 SVGAGI come from the germline V gene (reference sequence). V shed 0 bases and J shed 2 bases, with 18 bases lying between them. CDR3 region: CASSYSLGPRTTTDTQYF. The CDR3 DNA follows: TGTGCCAGCAGTTACTCCTTGGGCCCGAGGACCACCACAGATACGCAGTATTTT.

J is TRBJ2-7 and V is TRBV15, with 7 nucleotides matching TRBD1. CDR3 length equals 15 residues. CDR1 and CDR2 (germline): LNHNV, YYDKDF (reference sequence). Trimming cost V 0 bases and J 5 bases; bases outside gene matches: 7. The CDR3 DNA reads as TGTGCCACCAGCAGAGATCGAGCCAGGGGGAACGAGCAGTACTTC. Protein product: CATSRDRARGNEQYF.

Only one count was recorded for this clonotype. The chain links TRBV18 to TRBJ1-4, with 7 positions matching TRBD1. CDR3 length: 16 residues. V gave up 0 bases and J gave up 8 bases; unmatched junction bases: 9. Germline V gives CDR1 KGHSH, CDR2 LQKENI. The CDR3 loop is CASSPPTGEGGEKLFF. Written as DNA, the CDR3 is TGTGCCAGCTCACCACCTACAGGGGAGGGTGGAGAAAAACTGTTTTTT.

V is TRBV7-9 and J is TRBJ2-7; 8 bases are a match to TRBD1. Germline assignment: CDR1 SEHNR and CDR2 FQNEAQ (reference sequence). The CDR3 extends over 14 amino acids. Trimming cost V 5 bases and J 3 bases; bases outside gene matches: 6. The CDR3: CASSDRTGRYEQYF. The CDR3 DNA follows: TGTGCCAGCAGCGATCGGACAGGGCGCTACGAGCAGTACTTC.

This clonotype was picked up many times. This sequence joins TRBV7-8 and TRBJ2-2, with 8 nucleotides matching TRBD1. CDR3 size: 17 residues. Germline lookup yields CDR1 SGHVS and CDR2 FQNEAQ. V shed 5 bases and J 6 bases; nucleotides not matched to a gene: 14. CDR3 amino acids: CASSETTGAEGAGELFF. Written as DNA, the CDR3 is TGTGCCAGCAGCGAAACGACAGGGGCCGAAGGCGCCGGGGAGCTGTTTTTT. Complete variable domain (other parts from reference TRBV7-8 and TRBJ2-2): GAGVSQSPRYKVAKRGQDVALRCDPISGHVSLFWYQQALGQGPEFLTYFQNEAQLDKSGLPSDRFFAERPEGSVSTLKIQRTQQEDSAVYLCASSETTGAEGAGELFFGEGSRLTVL.

The rearrangement joins TRBV15 to TRBJ2-3; D remains ambiguous. The CDR3 consists of 12 residues. The V and J ends lost 1 base and 4 bases respectively, with 3 bases between them. Germline values: CDR1 LNHNV, CDR2 YYDKDF (reference sequence). CDR3 region: CATSRGADTQYF. As DNA, the CDR3 is TGTGCCACCAGCAGAGGAGCAGATACGCAGTATTTT.

This chain uses TRBV27 with TRBJ1-1, with D maybe TRBD1 (6 bases). The CDR3 totals 15 residues. Germline V lookup: CDR1 MNHEY, CDR2 SMNVEV (reference sequence). Deletions cut 4 bases from V and 3 bases from J, with 15 bases between. The chain's CDR3 is CASSSAGQGYTEAFF. The CDR3 DNA follows: TGTGCCAGCAGTTCCGCGGGGCAGGGGTACACTGAAGCTTTCTTT.

The chain couples TRBV29-1 to TRBJ2-1; maybe TRBD2 (5 bases). The CDR3 runs 14 residues. V lost 2 bases to trimming and J lost 5 bases, with 13 bases between them. The germline V gene encodes CDR1 SQVTM and CDR2 ANQGSEA. The CDR3 here is CSVENGLVHNEQFF. Written as DNA, the CDR3 is TGCAGCGTTGAAAATGGACTGGTTCACAATGAGCAGTTCTTC.

In its sample, this clonotype was seen a few times. The J gene is TRBJ1-6, the V gene TRBV19; 8 positions agree with TRBD1. Germline CDR1 is LNHDA and CDR2 is SQIVND (reference sequence). V dropped 5 bases and J dropped 12; count of bases not matched to a gene: 9. The CDR3 length is 14 residues. The CDR3 bases are TGTGCCAGTAGTTCCGGACAGGGAAGAGAACCCCTCCACTTT. This encodes CASSSGQGREPLHF.

The V and J genes are TRBV7-6 and TRBJ2-1, with D tentatively TRBD2 (7 bases). CDR3 size: 16 residues. From germline, CDR1 is SGHVS and CDR2 FNYEAQ. V shed 4 bases and J shed 3 bases, with 16 bases lying between them. The CDR3 sequence: CASSSWEGVLYNEQFF. DNA of the CDR3: TGTGCCAGCAGCTCGTGGGAGGGGGTTCTCTACAATGAGCAGTTCTTC.

At least ten counts were recorded for this clonotype. The chain links TRBV7-2 to TRBJ1-5; D call uncertain. With 1 base removed from V and 5 bases from J, the gap between germline ends came to 12 bases. The CDR3 has 15 amino acids. Germline assignment: CDR1 SGHTA and CDR2 FQGNSA. CDR3 nucleotide sequence: TGTGCCAGCAGCTTAGTCAGCTCCTGGGATCAGCCCCAGCATTTT. Its protein is CASSLVSSWDQPQHF.

In this sample, this clonotype turned up many times. The J gene is TRBJ1-4, the V gene TRBV7-2, with TRBD1 as a possible D gene (6 bases). Germline values: CDR1 SGHTA, CDR2 FQGNSA. The V end lost 5 bases, the J end lost 5 bases, and 18 bases lay between the germline ends. The CDR3 spans 16 residues. The CDR3 loop is CASSAFRTVPNEKLFF. For the CDR3, the DNA is TGTGCCAGCAGCGCTTTCAGGACAGTGCCAAATGAAAAACTGTTTTTT. The complete variable domain, with remaining parts taken from reference TRBV7-2 and TRBJ1-4, reads GAGVSQSPSNKVTEKGKDVELRCDPISGHTALYWYRQSLGQGLEFLIYFQGNSAPDKSGLPSDRFSAERTGGSVSTLTIQRTQQEDSAVYLCASSAFRTVPNEKLFFGSGTQLSVL.